Following are 22 T cell receptor beta chains from one sample sequenced in a study of blood T cell repertoires in COVID-19. Generated by immunoSEQ multiplex PCR, the TCRdb table keeps only in-frame clones and is missing some. The table lists over 10,000 clones, approximately 90% of them singletons, with approximately 15% in the top ten. What was sequenced was peripheral blood. The receptors shown here come from a human donor in a cohort sampled during active COVID-19.

This chain uses TRBV4-1 with TRBJ1-1; weak D call: TRBD1 (6 bases). V lost 1 base and J lost 7, with 16 bases in between. Per the germline V gene, CDR1 is MGHRA and CDR2 is YSYEKL. There are 15 residues in the CDR3. CDR3 sequence (DNA): TGCGCCAGCAGCCAAGGGGTAGGGAGGGGGATTGAAGCTTTCTTT. It specifies CASSQGVGRGIEAFF.

CDR3 sequence: CASSQSPRGFGETQYF. In DNA form, the CDR3 reads TGCGCCAGCAGCCAAAGCCCGCGGGGGTTTGGAGAGACCCAGTACTTC. This chain joins TRBV4-1 and TRBJ2-5, with 7 bases lining up with TRBD2. The CDR3 has 16 amino acids. CDR1 and CDR2 (germline): MGHRA, YSYEKL. After removal of 2 bases from V and 4 bases from J, the junction contained 10 bases not matched to a gene.

This clone was observed once. The chain is built from TRBV3-1 (or the pseudogene TRBV3-2) and TRBJ2-2, with a possible D match to TRBD1 (5 bases). V lost 4 bases and J lost 2, with 20 bases in between. The length of the CDR3 is 18 residues. The germline V gene has CDR1 LGHDT and CDR2 YNNKEL (reference sequence). CDR3 sequence (DNA): TGTGCCAGCAGCCCGGACAATTTATGGCAGGATAACACCGGGGAGCTGTTTTTT. Translated, it gives CASSPDNLWQDNTGELFF.

The rearrangement joins TRBV9 to TRBJ1-1; D not resolved. This CDR3 has 15 amino acids. Trimming pared 0 bases from V and 6 bases from J, leaving 15 bases between. Looked up from germline, CDR1 is SGDLS and CDR2 is YYNGEE. CDR3: CASSVGVGGEAEAFF. As DNA, the CDR3 is TGTGCCAGCAGCGTAGGGGTGGGTGGGGAGGCTGAAGCTTTCTTT.

Only one count was recorded for this clone. The J gene is TRBJ1-5, the V gene TRBV29-1; 7 nucleotides agree with TRBD1. The V segment lost 5 bases and the J segment 2 bases; nucleotides outside the gene matches: 6. Germline V gives CDR1 SQVTM, CDR2 ANQGSEA. There are 14 residues in the CDR3. The CDR3 DNA reads as TGCAGCGTTATGACAGGGACGGGCAATCAGCCCCAGCATTTT. It encodes CSVMTGTGNQPQHF.

This clone appeared a single time. The CDR3 DNA sequence: TGTGCCATCAGTGAGTCTAGTCGACTAGCCAAAAACATTCAGTACTTC. It translates to CAISESSRLAKNIQYF. This chain connects TRBV10-3 to TRBJ2-4; D is unresolved. This CDR3 is built from 16 residues. CDR1 is ENHRY, CDR2 SYGVKD, per germline. The V and J ends lost 0 bases and 0 bases respectively, with 9 bases between them.

The chain recombines TRBV4-1 with TRBJ1-5; 8 bases align to TRBD1. The CDR3 totals 17 residues. J gave up 1 base and V 3 bases, and 8 bases lay outside the gene matches. The germline gives CDR1 MGHRA, CDR2 YSYEKL. The CDR3 DNA sequence: TGCGCCAGCAGCCAGAACAGGGGGGATCTGAGCAATCAGCCCCAGCATTTT. Its protein product is CASSQNRGDLSNQPQHF.

This sequence joins TRBV7-2 and TRBJ2-7; the D gene is possibly TRBD1 (5 bases). V lost 4 bases to trimming and J lost 3 bases, with 13 bases between them. This CDR3 is 14 amino acids long. Germline loops: CDR1 SGHTA, CDR2 FQGNSA. Written as DNA, the CDR3 is TGTGCCAGCAGCTATCTCTTCACAGGCTACGAGCAGTACTTC. Residues: CASSYLFTGYEQYF.

This chain uses TRBV7-8 with TRBJ2-5; D is undetermined. The CDR3 is made up of 13 amino acids. CDR1 and CDR2 (germline): SGHVS, FQNEAQ. Trimming removed 1 base at V and 5 bases at J, with 8 bases between. This chain's CDR3 is CASSLDIRETQYF. DNA of the CDR3: TGTGCCAGCAGCTTAGATATACGGGAGACCCAGTACTTC.

This clone was counted a single time. The chain combines TRBV5-4 with TRBJ2-1; TRBD2 is a possible D gene (5 bases). The CDR3 has 15 amino acids. Trimming took 0 bases from V and 0 from J, leaving 7 bases between them. Germline V gene lookup returns CDR1 SGHNT and CDR2 YYREEE (reference sequence). The CDR3 loop reads CASSLGGSSYNEQFF. For the CDR3, the DNA is TGTGCCAGCAGCTTGGGAGGGAGCTCCTACAATGAGCAGTTCTTC.

This clone showed up just once. The chain couples TRBV24-1 to TRBJ2-3, with D possibly being TRBD1 (6 bases). Looked up from germline, CDR1 is KGHDR and CDR2 is SFDVKD. This CDR3 is built from 15 residues. Trimming left V 10 bases short and J 4 bases short, with 20 bases between. CDR3 region: CATEEQGILADTQYF. CDR3 nucleotides: TGTGCCACGGAAGAACAGGGAATACTCGCAGATACGCAGTATTTT.

The chain has TRBV7-8 and TRBJ2-3; D may be TRBD2 (6 bases). V was pared by 1 base and J by 0 bases, with 11 bases between. CDR3 length equals 16 residues. The V gene's germline CDR1 is SGHVS and CDR2 FQNEAQ. Here the CDR3 reads CASSLGVAASTDTQYF. The DNA for the CDR3 is TGTGCCAGCAGCTTAGGGGTAGCGGCTAGCACAGATACGCAGTATTTT.

The V and J genes are TRBV6-4 and TRBJ1-5; tentatively, D is TRBD1 (6 bases). Trimming took 5 bases from V and 3 from J, leaving 8 bases between them. CDR1 MRHNA and CDR2 SNTAGT come from the germline V gene. The CDR3 runs to 13 residues. The CDR3 reads CASSRQANQPQHF. The DNA for the CDR3 is TGTGCCAGCAGTCGACAGGCCAATCAGCCCCAGCATTTT.

The rearrangement links TRBV2 to TRBJ2-7, with 11 nucleotides matching TRBD2. This CDR3 has 15 residues. CDR1 and CDR2 (germline): SNHLY, FYNNEI. V shed 6 bases, J shed 1 base, and the junction held 5 bases outside the gene matches. The CDR3 region is CASRASGGPSYEQYF. The CDR3 DNA reads TGTGCCAGCAGAGCTAGCGGGGGGCCTTCCTACGAGCAGTACTTC.

The chain combines TRBV28 with TRBJ1-5; no definite D call. V lost 4 bases to trimming and J lost 2 bases, with 9 bases between them. The germline CDR1 and CDR2 sequences are MDHEN and SYDVKM. The CDR3 is made up of 14 amino acids. The CDR3 is CASSSYLGNQPQHF. The CDR3 DNA sequence: TGTGCCAGCAGTTCCTACCTAGGCAATCAGCCCCAGCATTTT.

The chain links TRBV27 to TRBJ2-1; D uncertain. This CDR3 is 16 amino acids long. The V and J ends lost 2 bases and 0 bases respectively, with 11 bases between them. CDR1 is MNHEY, CDR2 SMNVEV, per germline (reference sequence). CDR3 region: CASSLPPGRSYNEQFF. CDR3 nucleotide sequence: TGTGCCAGCAGTTTACCACCAGGCCGCTCCTACAATGAGCAGTTCTTC.

V and J are TRBV7-7 and TRBJ1-5, with 9 positions matching TRBD1. The trim removed 2 bases at V and 2 bases at J, leaving 13 bases unmatched. Germline V gene sequence: CDR1 SSHAT, CDR2 FNYEAQ (reference sequence). There are 19 residues in the CDR3. The CDR3 sequence is CASSLLFRLDRGGNQPQHF. CDR3 bases: TGTGCCAGCAGCTTACTGTTTAGATTGGACAGGGGAGGCAATCAGCCCCAGCATTTT. The entire variable domain, with the rest obtained from reference TRBV7-7 and TRBJ1-5, is as follows: GAGVSQSPRYKVTKRGQDVTLRCDPISSHATLYWYQQALGQGPEFLTYFNYEAQPDKSGLPSDRFSAERPEGSISTLTIQRTEQRDSAMYRCASSLLFRLDRGGNQPQHFGDGTRLSIL.

The rearrangement joins TRBV27 to TRBJ1-1; 7 bases align to TRBD1. The CDR3 has 13 residues. The junction had 14 bases not matched to a gene; V was cut back by 6 bases and J by 13 bases. Germline CDR1 MNHEY, CDR2 SMNVEV (reference sequence). The CDR3 nucleotides are TGTGCCAGCAGCCCCCCAGCCCAGGACAGGATTTTCTTT. This translates into CASSPPAQDRIFF.

This chain joins TRBV4-1 and TRBJ1-2; the D gene is possibly TRBD1 (5 bases). This CDR3 is 15 amino acids long. From germline, CDR1 is MGHRA and CDR2 YSYEKL. V shed 0 bases and J shed 4 bases, with 12 bases lying between them. CDR3 sequence: CASSQDPLGAYGYTF. The CDR3 DNA reads TGCGCCAGCAGCCAAGATCCCTTAGGGGCCTATGGCTACACCTTC.

The J gene is TRBJ2-3, the V gene TRBV7-6, with unresolved D. This CDR3 has 13 amino acids. CDR1 and CDR2 from the germline V gene are SGHVS and FNYEAQ. Trimming removed 0 bases from V and 2 bases from J, with 3 bases in between. CDR3 residues: CASSLAHTDTQYF. For the CDR3, the DNA is TGTGCCAGCAGCTTAGCTCACACAGATACGCAGTATTTT.

The genes are TRBV7-9 and TRBJ2-1; 7 nucleotides match TRBD1. Losses at the gene ends were 10 bases for V and 5 bases for J; bases not matched to a gene: 11. CDR1 is SEHNR and CDR2 is FQNEAQ in the germline V gene (reference sequence). The length of the CDR3 is 14 residues. Here the CDR3 DNA reads TGTGCCATTATAGTAGGACAGGCCAACAATGAGCAGTTCTTC. This gives the protein CAIIVGQANNEQFF.

The V call is TRBV10-3, the J call TRBJ1-3, with 7 bases fitting TRBD1. V was clipped by 6 bases and J by 4 bases; unmatched bases: 6. This CDR3 is built from 14 residues. Germline CDR1 reads ENHRY; CDR2 reads SYGVKD. Here the CDR3 DNA reads TGTGCCATCAGCCCGACAGGGCAGGGAAACACCATATATTTT. Translation gives CAISPTGQGNTIYF.